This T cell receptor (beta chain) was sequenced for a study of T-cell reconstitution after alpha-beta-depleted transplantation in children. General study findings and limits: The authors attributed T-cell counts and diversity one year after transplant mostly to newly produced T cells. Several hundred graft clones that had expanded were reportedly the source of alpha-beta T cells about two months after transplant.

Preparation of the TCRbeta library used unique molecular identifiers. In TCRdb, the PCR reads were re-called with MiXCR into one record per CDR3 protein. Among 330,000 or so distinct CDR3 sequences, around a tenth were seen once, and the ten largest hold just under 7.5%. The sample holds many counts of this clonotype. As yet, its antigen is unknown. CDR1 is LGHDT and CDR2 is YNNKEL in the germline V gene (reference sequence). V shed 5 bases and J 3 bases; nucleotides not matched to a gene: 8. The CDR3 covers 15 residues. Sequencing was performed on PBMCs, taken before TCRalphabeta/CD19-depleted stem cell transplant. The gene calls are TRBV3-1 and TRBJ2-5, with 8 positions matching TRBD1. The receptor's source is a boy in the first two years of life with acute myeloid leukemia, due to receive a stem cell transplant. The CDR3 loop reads CASSNEQGGKETQYF. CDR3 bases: TGTGCCAGCAGCAATGAACAGGGGGGAAAAGAGACCCAGTACTTC.